The T cell receptor (beta chain) described here comes from a study of cytomegalovirus exposure and HLA in healthy donors. This PCR relied on a set of 60 Vbeta primers and 13 Jbeta primers. Some clones are missing from TCRdb's copy, which holds only in-frame ones; the method was immunoSEQ multiplex PCR. The data show some 180,000 clones, around 87% seen once. The TCR was taken from a boy aged 2 to 10 in good health and CMV-seronegative. Sequences were obtained from PBMCs.

The CDR3 sequence: CASSMRNRVSAFF. The CDR3 nucleotides read TGTGCCAGCAGTATGCGGAACAGGGTATCAGCTTTCTTT. The chain couples TRBV28 to TRBJ1-1, with D possibly TRBD1 on 6 matching bases. This CDR3 comprises 13 residues. V was cut by 5 bases and J by 10 bases, with 17 bases left in between. CDR1 MDHEN and CDR2 SYDVKM come from the germline V gene.